The sequence of this TCR beta chain was determined in a study of metastatic and nonmetastatic thyroid tumors. Through MiXCR, TCRdb re-clonotyped the PCR reads. The repertoire has tens of thousands of clones, 18% of them found once; the top ten carry about 10%. Thyroid surgery was preceded by no treatment in any patient. V was clipped by 10 bases and J by 5 bases, with 18 bases between them. This CDR3 contains 14 residues. Germline CDR1 and CDR2: SGHNT and YENEEA. Specimen: blood. The chain joins TRBV11-3 to TRBJ2-1, with a tentative D call TRBD1 (6 bases). The origin of this receptor is a female donor with papillary thyroid cancer or a benign thyroid nodule (not recorded which). Some clones in this sample may be carry-over from other donors' samples. The CDR3: CANLLQGGHNEQFF. The CDR3, as DNA: TGTGCCAACCTTTTACAGGGTGGCCACAATGAGCAGTTCTTC. The full variable domain, in which reference TRBV11-3 and TRBJ2-1 provide the parts outside the CDR3, is EAGVVQSPRYKIIEKKQPVAFWCNPISGHNTLYWYLQNLGQGPELLIRYENEEAVDDSQLPKDRFSAERLKGVDSTLKIQPAELGDSAVYLCANLLQGGHNEQFFGPGTRLTVL.